These 22 T cell receptor beta chains were sequenced from one sample in a study of response to subunit inactivated influenza vaccine. TCRdb recomputed calls from the RT-PCR reads with MiXCR, one row per CDR3 protein. The table has 600,000 to 850,000 distinct CDR3 sequences, 13% to 15% seen once. Sequencing used PBMCs from blood, obtained around two weeks before vaccination. The receptors were sampled from a man between 50 and 59 years old who received an inactivated influenza vaccine.

V and J are TRBV5-1 and TRBJ2-6; D could derive from TRBD1 or TRBD2 (6 bases each). Trimming stripped 7 bases from V and 0 bases from J, with 11 bases between. Germline-derived CDR1 and CDR2 are SGHRS and YFSETQ. CDR3 length: 15 residues. The CDR3 loop reads CASGGGSSGANVLTF. CDR3 coding DNA: TGCGCCAGCGGAGGGGGATCCTCTGGGGCCAACGTCCTGACTTTC.

This rearrangement joins TRBV18 to TRBJ2-7, with 7 bases fitting TRBD1. V gave up 4 bases and J gave up 6 bases; unmatched junction bases: 15. Germline-derived CDR1 and CDR2 are KGHSH and LQKENI. CDR3 length: 16 residues. This CDR3 is CASSQAQGVYSGEQYF. The CDR3 nucleotides are TGTGCCAGCTCACAAGCGCAGGGGGTCTACTCGGGCGAGCAGTACTTC.

This clonotype has a handful of counts. J is TRBJ2-5 and V is TRBV7-6; 7 positions agree with TRBD1. Losses at the gene ends were 7 bases for V and 2 bases for J; bases not matched to a gene: 10. The germline gives CDR1 SGHVS, CDR2 FNYEAQ. The CDR3 sequence is 15 residues long. The CDR3 region is CASNDRQGGQETQYF. As DNA, the CDR3 is TGTGCCAGCAACGACAGACAGGGCGGTCAAGAGACCCAGTACTTC.

In this sample, this clonotype turned up many times. The chain couples TRBV7-2 to TRBJ2-3; D might be TRBD1 or TRBD2, each matching 5 bases. The ends were cut back, 5 bases at V and 11 bases at J, with 14 bases in the middle. Germline V lookup: CDR1 SGHTA, CDR2 FQGNSA. This CDR3 has 12 amino acids. The DNA of the CDR3 is TGTGCCAGCAGCCGGGACGCCACTAAGCAGTATTTT. It specifies CASSRDATKQYF.

This clonotype was observed many times. The chain has TRBV13 and TRBJ2-1; D gene uncertain. This CDR3 contains 17 residues. With 1 base removed from V and 0 bases from J, the gap between germline ends came to 13 bases. Germline-derived CDR1 and CDR2 are PRHDT and FYEKMQ (reference sequence). CDR3 sequence: CASSLDPVGSSYNEQFF. The CDR3 DNA sequence: TGTGCCAGCAGCTTAGATCCGGTGGGAAGCTCCTACAATGAGCAGTTCTTC.

The chain uses TRBV18 and TRBJ2-1; no definite D call. The germline V gene encodes CDR1 KGHSH and CDR2 LQKENI. Trimming removed 2 bases at V and 7 bases at J, with 9 bases between. The CDR3 loop spans 13 amino acids. CDR3 sequence (DNA): TGTGCCAGCTCACCAGGAATCTTAAATGAGCAGTTCTTC. It is translated as CASSPGILNEQFF.

This clonotype showed up just a few times. V is TRBV6-4 and J is TRBJ2-2, with no clear D. Trimming removed 8 bases at V and 3 bases at J, with 13 bases between. The CDR3 has 14 amino acids. From germline, CDR1 is MRHNA and CDR2 SNTAGT. CDR3 DNA sequence: TGTGCCAGCGGGGTTGATGGTTACACCGGGGAGCTGTTTTTT. Residues: CASGVDGYTGELFF.

The chain uses TRBV18 and TRBJ2-2; D is perhaps TRBD2 (6 bases). CDR3 length: 14 residues. CDR1 KGHSH and CDR2 LQKENI come from the germline V gene. V dropped 4 bases and J dropped 3 bases, with 9 bases sitting between them. CDR3 sequence reads: CASSQEGYTGELFF. The CDR3 nucleotides are TGTGCCAGCTCACAGGAGGGGTACACCGGGGAGCTGTTTTTT.

The table lists this clonotype with many counts. The rearrangement links TRBV6-2 or TRBV6-3 to TRBJ1-1; D is undetermined. The V and J ends lost 2 bases and 2 bases respectively, with 3 bases between them. CDR3 length: 12 amino acids. Germline V gene sequence: CDR1 MNHEY, CDR2 SVGEGT. The CDR3: CASSYLNTEAFF. In DNA form, the CDR3 reads TGTGCCAGCAGTTACCTTAACACTGAAGCTTTCTTT.

This clonotype occurred a few times. The gene calls are TRBV4-3 and TRBJ2-4; D is unresolved. CDR1 LGHNA and CDR2 YSLEER come from the germline V gene. CDR3 length: 13 amino acids. V was trimmed by 3 bases and J by 8 bases, leaving 11 bases between them. CDR3 in amino acids: CASSHEPGDIQYF. CDR3 DNA sequence: TGCGCCAGCAGCCACGAACCTGGGGACATTCAGTACTTC.

The genes are TRBV5-5 and TRBJ2-1; D gene ambiguous. With 2 bases removed from V and 8 bases from J, the gap between germline ends came to 11 bases. CDR1 and CDR2 (germline): SGHKS, YYEKEE (reference sequence). The CDR3 covers 13 residues. CDR3 residues: CASSLLGIDEQFF. The CDR3 DNA reads TGTGCCAGCAGCTTATTGGGAATCGATGAGCAGTTCTTC.

This clonotype appeared a few times. The chain links TRBV27 to TRBJ2-3; 9 bases are a match to TRBD2. V gave up 5 bases and J gave up 4 bases; unmatched junction bases: 16. The CDR3 sequence is 18 residues long. Looked up from germline, CDR1 is MNHEY and CDR2 is SMNVEV (reference sequence). The CDR3 region has the DNA TGTGCCAGCAGTCCAGCCCATTGGACTAGCGTTTCGTCAGATACGCAGTATTTT. This encodes CASSPAHWTSVSSDTQYF.

The chain is built from TRBV12-3 or TRBV12-4 and TRBJ2-1, with D possibly being TRBD1 (6 bases). V was trimmed by 3 bases and J by 8 bases, leaving 20 bases between them. The CDR3 is made up of 16 amino acids. This CDR3 reads CASSLSLGEGGYEQFF. The CDR3 region has the DNA TGTGCCAGCAGTTTGTCTCTGGGGGAAGGGGGATATGAGCAGTTCTTC.

This clonotype occurred a few times. This rearrangement joins TRBV20-1 to TRBJ2-7; maybe TRBD1 (6 bases). Deletions cut 3 bases from V and 2 bases from J, with 14 bases between. Germline V gene data show CDR1 as DFQATT and CDR2 as SNEGSKA (reference sequence). The CDR3 has 14 residues. The CDR3 reads CSARDRDTTYEQYF. The CDR3 bases are TGCAGTGCTAGGGACCGGGACACTACCTACGAGCAGTACTTC.

The V and J genes are TRBV25-1 and TRBJ1-2, with unresolved D. The germline V gene has CDR1 MGHDK and CDR2 SYGVNS. Trimming shortened V by 1 base and J by 7 bases, and 16 bases separated the two germline ends. This CDR3 is built from 15 residues. This CDR3 is CASSEFTESPSGYTF. DNA of the CDR3: TGTGCCAGCAGTGAATTTACGGAGTCGCCGTCTGGCTACACCTTC.

The gene calls are TRBV2 and TRBJ2-1; TRBD2 matches at 8 bases. This CDR3 is 17 amino acids long. V lost 2 bases and J lost 3; bases outside the gene matches: 9. Germline V CDR1 and CDR2: SNHLY, FYNNEI. The CDR3: CASSESLFAGGYNEQFF. In DNA form, the CDR3 reads TGTGCCAGCAGTGAATCTCTTTTTGCGGGAGGCTACAATGAGCAGTTCTTC.

This clonotype was picked up a small number of times. The chain links TRBV7-2 to TRBJ2-3; 7 nucleotides agree with TRBD2. There are 16 residues in the CDR3. V gave up 1 base and J gave up 1 base; unmatched junction bases: 5. The germline V gene encodes CDR1 SGHTA and CDR2 FQGNSA. The CDR3 nucleotides read TGTGCCAGCAGCTTAGTAAGGCTAGCGGGCACAGATACGCAGTATTTT. Translation: CASSLVRLAGTDTQYF.

The sample holds a few counts of this clonotype. The chain combines TRBV7-9 with TRBJ2-7; tentative D call: TRBD1 (5 bases). CDR3 length: 14 amino acids. The germline gives CDR1 SEHNR, CDR2 FQNEAQ (reference sequence). The V end lost 5 bases, the J end lost 3 bases, and 14 bases lay between the germline ends. CDR3 loop: CASSQTVPYYEQYF. CDR3 coding DNA: TGTGCCAGCAGCCAGACAGTCCCTTACTACGAGCAGTACTTC.

The table lists this clonotype with a few counts. J is TRBJ1-4 and V is TRBV4-1; TRBD1 might be the D (6 bases). The germline V and J ends were trimmed by 0 bases and 5 bases, with 13 bases remaining between them. The CDR3 totals 16 residues. From germline, CDR1 is MGHRA and CDR2 YSYEKL. DNA for the CDR3: TGCGCCAGCAGCCAAGATGACACAGGGACAAATGAAAAACTGTTTTTT. Protein: CASSQDDTGTNEKLFF.

This clonotype was recorded a few times. The chain couples TRBV20-1 to TRBJ1-2; 8 bases line up with TRBD1. The CDR3 is 13 residues long. V dropped 5 bases and J dropped 4; count of bases not matched to a gene: 6. Germline V gene data show CDR1 as DFQATT and CDR2 as SNEGSKA (reference sequence). The CDR3 DNA sequence: TGCAGTGCTCATGACAGGGGAGGCTATGGCTACACCTTC. Translating gives CSAHDRGGYGYTF.

This clonotype showed up just a few times. The chain uses TRBV24-1 and TRBJ2-6; D is unresolved. Germline CDR1 is KGHDR and CDR2 is SFDVKD. The V end was cut by 4 bases, the J end by 0 bases, with 15 bases between. The CDR3 contains 18 residues. CDR3 amino acids: CATSDPTDRSSGANVLTF. CDR3 sequence (DNA): TGTGCCACCAGTGACCCGACTGATCGTAGCTCTGGGGCCAACGTCCTGACTTTC.

This clonotype was picked up a small number of times. The chain links TRBV4-2 to TRBJ2-7; the D call may be TRBD1 or TRBD2 (6 bases each). This CDR3 comprises 15 residues. Trimming cost V 0 bases and J 3 bases, with 12 bases left between them. From germline, CDR1 is LGHNA and CDR2 YNFKEQ. The CDR3 DNA sequence: TGTGCCAGCAGCCAAGAGGAGGGGGGTATCTACGAGCAGTACTTC. This translates into CASSQEEGGIYEQYF.